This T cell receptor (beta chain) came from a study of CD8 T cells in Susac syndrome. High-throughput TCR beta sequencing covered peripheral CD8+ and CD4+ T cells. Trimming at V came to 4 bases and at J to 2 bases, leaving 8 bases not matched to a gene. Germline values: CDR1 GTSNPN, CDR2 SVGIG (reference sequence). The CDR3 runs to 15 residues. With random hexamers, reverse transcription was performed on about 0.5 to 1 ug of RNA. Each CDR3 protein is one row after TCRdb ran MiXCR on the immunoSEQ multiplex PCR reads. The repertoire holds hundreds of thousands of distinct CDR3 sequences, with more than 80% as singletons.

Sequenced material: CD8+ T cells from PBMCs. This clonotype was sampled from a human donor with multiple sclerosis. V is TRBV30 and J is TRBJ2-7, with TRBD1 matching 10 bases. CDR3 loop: CAWTLGGQGAYEQYF. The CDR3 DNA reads TGTGCCTGGACCTTAGGAGGACAGGGGGCCTACGAGCAGTACTTC.